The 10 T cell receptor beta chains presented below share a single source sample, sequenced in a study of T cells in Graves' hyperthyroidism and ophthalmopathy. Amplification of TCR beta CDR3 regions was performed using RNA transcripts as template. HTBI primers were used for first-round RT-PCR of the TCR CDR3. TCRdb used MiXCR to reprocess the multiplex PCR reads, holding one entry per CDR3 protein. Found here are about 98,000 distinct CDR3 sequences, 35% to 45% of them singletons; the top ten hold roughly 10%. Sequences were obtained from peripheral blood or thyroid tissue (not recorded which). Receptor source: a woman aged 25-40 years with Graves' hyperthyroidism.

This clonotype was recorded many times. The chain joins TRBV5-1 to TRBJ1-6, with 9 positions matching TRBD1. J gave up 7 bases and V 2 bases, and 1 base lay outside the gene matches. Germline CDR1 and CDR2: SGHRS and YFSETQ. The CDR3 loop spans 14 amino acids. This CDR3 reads CASSFGQGNSPLHF. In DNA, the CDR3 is TGCGCCAGCAGCTTTGGACAGGGGAATTCACCCCTCCACTTT.

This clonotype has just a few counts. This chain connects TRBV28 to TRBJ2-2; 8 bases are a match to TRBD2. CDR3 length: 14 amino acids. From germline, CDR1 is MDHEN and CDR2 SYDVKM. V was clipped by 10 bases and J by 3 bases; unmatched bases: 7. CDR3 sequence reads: CATEREMDTGELFF. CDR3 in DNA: TGTGCCACCGAGCGGGAGATGGACACCGGGGAGCTGTTTTTT.

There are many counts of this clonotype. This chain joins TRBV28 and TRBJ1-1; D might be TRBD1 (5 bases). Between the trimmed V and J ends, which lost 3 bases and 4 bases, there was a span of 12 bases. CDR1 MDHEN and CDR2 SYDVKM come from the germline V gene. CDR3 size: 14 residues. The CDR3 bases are TGTGCCAGCAGTTTGTGGGGGGTAGGCACTGAAGCTTTCTTT. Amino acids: CASSLWGVGTEAFF. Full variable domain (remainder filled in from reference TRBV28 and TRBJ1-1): DVKVTQSSRYLVKRTGEKVFLECVQDMDHENMFWYRQDPGLGLRLIYFSYDVKMKEKGDIPEGYSVSREKKERFSLILESASTNQTSMYLCASSLWGVGTEAFFGQGTRLTVV.

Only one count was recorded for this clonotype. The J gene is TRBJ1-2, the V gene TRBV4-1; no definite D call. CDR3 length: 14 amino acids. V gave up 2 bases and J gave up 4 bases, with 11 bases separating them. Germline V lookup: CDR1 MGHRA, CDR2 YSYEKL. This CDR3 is CASSQLGKVYGYTF. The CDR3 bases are TGCGCCAGCAGCCAACTAGGCAAGGTCTATGGCTACACCTTC.

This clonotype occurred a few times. The CDR3: CASSGTGADTQYF. DNA for the CDR3: TGTGCCAGCAGCGGGACAGGGGCAGATACGCAGTATTTT. This chain joins TRBV6-5 and TRBJ2-3, with 10 bases lining up with TRBD1. J lost 4 bases, V lost 6 bases, and 1 base had no gene match. The CDR3 is 13 residues long. CDR1 is MNHEY, CDR2 SVGAGI, per germline.

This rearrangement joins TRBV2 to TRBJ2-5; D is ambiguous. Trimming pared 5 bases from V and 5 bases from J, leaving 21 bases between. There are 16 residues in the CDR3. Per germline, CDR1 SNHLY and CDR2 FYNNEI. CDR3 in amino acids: CASSFAGRNTGETQYF. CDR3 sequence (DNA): TGTGCCAGCAGTTTCGCCGGACGGAACACCGGGGAGACCCAGTACTTC.

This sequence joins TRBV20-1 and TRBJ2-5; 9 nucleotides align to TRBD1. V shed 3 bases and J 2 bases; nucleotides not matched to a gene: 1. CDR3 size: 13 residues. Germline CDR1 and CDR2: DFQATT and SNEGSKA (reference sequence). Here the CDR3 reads CSASGQGQETQYF. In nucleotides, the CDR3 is TGCAGTGCTAGTGGACAGGGGCAAGAGACCCAGTACTTC.

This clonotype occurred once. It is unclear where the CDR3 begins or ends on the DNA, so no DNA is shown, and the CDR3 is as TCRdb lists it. CDR3 region: CASSFYICSASTEQEMNTEAFF. This chain connects TRBV5-1 to TRBJ1-1. Including both end residues, the CDR3 is 22 amino acids long. Germline V gene lookup returns CDR1 SGHRS and CDR2 YFSETQ.

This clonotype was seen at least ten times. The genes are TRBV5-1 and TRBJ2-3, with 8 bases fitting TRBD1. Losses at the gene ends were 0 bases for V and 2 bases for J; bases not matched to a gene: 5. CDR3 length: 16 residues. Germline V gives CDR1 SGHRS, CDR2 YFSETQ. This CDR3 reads CASSLGNRGITDTQYF. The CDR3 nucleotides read TGCGCCAGCAGCTTGGGCAACAGGGGGATCACAGATACGCAGTATTTT.

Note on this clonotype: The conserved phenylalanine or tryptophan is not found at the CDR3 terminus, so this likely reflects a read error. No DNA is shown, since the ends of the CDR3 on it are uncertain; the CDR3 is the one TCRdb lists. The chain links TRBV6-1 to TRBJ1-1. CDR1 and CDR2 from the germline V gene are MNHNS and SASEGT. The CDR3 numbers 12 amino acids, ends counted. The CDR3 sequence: CASSERETEAFL.